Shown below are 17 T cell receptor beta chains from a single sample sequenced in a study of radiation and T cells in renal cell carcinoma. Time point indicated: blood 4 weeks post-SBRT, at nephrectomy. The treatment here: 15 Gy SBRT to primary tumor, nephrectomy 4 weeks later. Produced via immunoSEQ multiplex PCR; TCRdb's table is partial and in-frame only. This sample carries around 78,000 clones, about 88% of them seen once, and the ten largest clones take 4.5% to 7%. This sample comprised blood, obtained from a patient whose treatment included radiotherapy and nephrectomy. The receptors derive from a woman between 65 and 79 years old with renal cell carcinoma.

CDR3 bases: TGTGCCAGCAGTTTTTACACTGAAGCTTTCTTT. This gives the protein CASSFYTEAFF. The V call is TRBV6-1, the J call TRBJ1-1; D ambiguous. The V gene lost 5 bases and the J gene lost 3 bases, with 4 bases spanning the gap. CDR3 length: 11 amino acids. Per germline, CDR1 MNHNS and CDR2 SASEGT.

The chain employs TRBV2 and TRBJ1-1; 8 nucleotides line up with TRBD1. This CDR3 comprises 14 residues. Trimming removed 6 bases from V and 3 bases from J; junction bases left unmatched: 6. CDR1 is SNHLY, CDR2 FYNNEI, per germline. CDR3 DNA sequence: TGTGCCAGCAGCGGACAGGGCATGGACACTGAAGCTTTCTTT. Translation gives CASSGQGMDTEAFF.

The CDR3 loop reads CASSDLVHGVTQYF. The DNA for the CDR3 is TGTGCCAGCAGTGATTTGGTTCACGGGGTGACCCAGTACTTC. The chain combines TRBV2 with TRBJ2-5, with D perhaps matching TRBD2 (5 bases). The V end was cut by 3 bases, the J end by 7 bases, with 15 bases between. Per germline, CDR1 SNHLY and CDR2 FYNNEI. CDR3 length equals 14 residues.

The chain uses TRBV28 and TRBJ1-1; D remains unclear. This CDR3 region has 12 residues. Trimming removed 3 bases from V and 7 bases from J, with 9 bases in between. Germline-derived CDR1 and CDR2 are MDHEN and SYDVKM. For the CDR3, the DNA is TGTGCCAGCAGTTTCTACGCGGGTGAAGCTTTCTTT. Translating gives CASSFYAGEAFF.

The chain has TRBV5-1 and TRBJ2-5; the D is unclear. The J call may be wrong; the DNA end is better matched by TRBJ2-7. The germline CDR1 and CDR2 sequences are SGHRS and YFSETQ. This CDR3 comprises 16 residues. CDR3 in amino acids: CASAVHVALSSYEQYF. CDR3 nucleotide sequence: TGCGCCAGCGCCGTCCACGTAGCTTTAAGCTCCTACGAGCAGTACTTC.

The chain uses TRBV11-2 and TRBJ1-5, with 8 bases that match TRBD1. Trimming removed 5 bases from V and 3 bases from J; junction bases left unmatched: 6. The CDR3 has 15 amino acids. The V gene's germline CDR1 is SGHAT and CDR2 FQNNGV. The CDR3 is CASSPDRGINQPQHF. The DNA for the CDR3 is TGTGCCAGCAGCCCAGACAGGGGCATCAATCAGCCCCAGCATTTT.

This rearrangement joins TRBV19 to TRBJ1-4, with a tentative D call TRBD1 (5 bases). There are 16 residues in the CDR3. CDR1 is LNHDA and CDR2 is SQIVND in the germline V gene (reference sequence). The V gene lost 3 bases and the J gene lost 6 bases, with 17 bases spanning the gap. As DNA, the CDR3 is TGTGCCAGTAGTATTAGGCTCGGACACCGGGATGAAAAACTGTTTTTT. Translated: CASSIRLGHRDEKLFF.

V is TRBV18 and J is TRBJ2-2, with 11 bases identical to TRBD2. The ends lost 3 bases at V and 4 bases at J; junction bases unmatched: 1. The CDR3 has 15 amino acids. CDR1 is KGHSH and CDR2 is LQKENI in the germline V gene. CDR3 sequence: CASSPGTSGTGELFF. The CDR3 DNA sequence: TGTGCCAGCTCACCCGGGACTAGCGGCACCGGGGAGCTGTTTTTT.

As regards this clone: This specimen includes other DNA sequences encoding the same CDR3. The CDR3 protein is CAWSVQGEKLFF. In DNA, the CDR3 is TGTGCCTGGAGTGTACAGGGAGAAAAACTGTTTTTT. V is TRBV30 and J is TRBJ1-4; tentative D call: TRBD1 (6 bases). The germline V and J ends were trimmed by 0 bases and 8 bases, with 7 bases remaining between them. This CDR3 region has 12 residues. CDR1 is GTSNPN and CDR2 is SVGIG in the germline V gene (reference sequence). Based on the CDR3 plus reference TRBV30 and TRBJ1-4, the full variable domain is SQTIHQWPATLVQPVGSPLSLECTVEGTSNPNLYWYRQAAGRGLQLLFYSVGIGQISSEVPQNLSASRPQDRQFILSSKKLLLSDSGFYLCAWSVQGEKLFFGSGTQLSVL.

CDR3 nucleotides: TGTGCCAGCAGCTTCCAACCGGGACAGGGAACCAACCTGAACACTGAAGCTTTCTTT. It codes for CASSFQPGQGTNLNTEAFF. V gene TRBV7-2 combines with J gene TRBJ1-1; TRBD1 matches at 9 bases. Germline CDR1 is SGHTA and CDR2 is FQGNSA. V lost 3 bases and J lost 0; bases outside the gene matches: 14. The CDR3 extends over 19 amino acids.

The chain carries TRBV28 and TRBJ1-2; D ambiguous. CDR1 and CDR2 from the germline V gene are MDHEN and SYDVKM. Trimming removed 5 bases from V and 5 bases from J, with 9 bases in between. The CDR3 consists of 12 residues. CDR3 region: CASSAHTYGYTF. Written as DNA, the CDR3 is TGTGCCAGCAGTGCCCATACTTATGGCTACACCTTC.

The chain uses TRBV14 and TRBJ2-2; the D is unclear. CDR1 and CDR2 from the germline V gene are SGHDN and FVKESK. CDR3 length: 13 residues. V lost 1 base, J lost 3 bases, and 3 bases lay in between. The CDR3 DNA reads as TGTGCCAGCAGCCAAGTACACACCGGGGAGCTGTTTTTT. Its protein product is CASSQVHTGELFF.

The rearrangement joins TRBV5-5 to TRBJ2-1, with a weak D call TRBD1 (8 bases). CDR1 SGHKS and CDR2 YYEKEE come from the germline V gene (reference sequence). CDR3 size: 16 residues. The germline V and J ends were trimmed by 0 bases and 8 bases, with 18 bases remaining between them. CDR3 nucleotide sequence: TGTGCCAGCAGCTTGGATTGGACAGGGAGGGTCGATGAGCAGTTCTTC. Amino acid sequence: CASSLDWTGRVDEQFF.

CDR3: CASSWDYGAGELFF. The CDR3 nucleotides read TGTGCCAGCAGCTGGGACTATGGGGCCGGGGAGCTGTTTTTT. The rearrangement links TRBV11-2 to TRBJ2-2; 7 nucleotides agree with TRBD2. The germline gives CDR1 SGHAT, CDR2 FQNNGV. The CDR3 is 14 residues long. The V segment lost 4 bases and the J segment 6 bases; nucleotides outside the gene matches: 5.

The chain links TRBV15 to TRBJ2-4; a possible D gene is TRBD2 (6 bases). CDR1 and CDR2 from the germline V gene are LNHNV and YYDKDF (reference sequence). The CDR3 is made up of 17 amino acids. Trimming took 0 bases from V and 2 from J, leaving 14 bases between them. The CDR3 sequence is CATSRDPGRGTKNIQYF. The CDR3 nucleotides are TGTGCCACCAGCAGAGATCCCGGGCGGGGAACCAAAAACATTCAGTACTTC.

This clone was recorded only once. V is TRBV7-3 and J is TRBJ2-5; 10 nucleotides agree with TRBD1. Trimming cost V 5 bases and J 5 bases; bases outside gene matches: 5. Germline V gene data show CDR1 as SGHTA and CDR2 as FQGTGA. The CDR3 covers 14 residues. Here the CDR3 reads CASSRQGARETQYF. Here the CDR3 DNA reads TGTGCCAGCAGCCGACAGGGGGCGCGGGAGACCCAGTACTTC.

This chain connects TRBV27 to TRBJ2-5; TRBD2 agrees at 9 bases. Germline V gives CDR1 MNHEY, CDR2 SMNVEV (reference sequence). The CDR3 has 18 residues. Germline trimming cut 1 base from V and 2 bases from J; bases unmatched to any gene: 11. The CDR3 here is CASSLFASGKRPQETQYF. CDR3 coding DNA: TGTGCCAGCAGTTTATTTGCTAGCGGGAAGAGACCTCAAGAGACCCAGTACTTC.